The 23 T cell receptor beta chains listed next were all sequenced from one sample in a study of blood T cell repertoires in COVID-19. Libraries were prepared by immunoSEQ multiplex PCR; TCRdb keeps only in-frame clonotypes and omits some of them. The table shows tens of thousands of clones, with around nine tenths occurring only once. The sample consisted of peripheral blood. All receptors come from a man in his sixties with active or convalescent COVID-19.

The chain recombines TRBV5-1 with TRBJ2-5, with 12 bases identical to TRBD2. Germline V lookup: CDR1 SGHRS, CDR2 YFSETQ. The trim removed 4 bases at V and 4 bases at J, leaving 11 bases unmatched. CDR3 length: 17 amino acids. CDR3 nucleotide sequence: TGCGCCAGCAGCCCGGGGACTAGCGGGCCTCCCGGAGAGACCCAGTACTTC. This encodes CASSPGTSGPPGETQYF.

The chain links TRBV14 to TRBJ2-1; D possibly corresponds to TRBD2 (5 bases). V lost 1 base to trimming and J lost 2 bases, with 18 bases between them. The CDR3 loop spans 18 amino acids. The germline V gene has CDR1 SGHDN and CDR2 FVKESK. The CDR3 spells CASSQVRAASRTYNEQFF. The CDR3 DNA is TGTGCCAGCAGCCAAGTCCGGGCGGCTAGCCGTACCTACAATGAGCAGTTCTTC.

This clone turned up a few times. At one of its ends the junction is not consistent with the germline gene, which may arise from a read error. The chain has TRBV4-3 and TRBJ2-4; tentatively, D is TRBD1 (6 bases). CDR1 and CDR2 (germline): LGHNA, YSLEER. CDR3 length: 17 residues. CDR3 protein: CASSQDTGSGAKNIQYF. CDR3 bases: TGCGCCAGCAGTCAAGATACAGGGTCGGGAGCCAAAAACATTCAGTACTTC.

This chain connects TRBV19 to TRBJ1-3, with 7 bases lining up with TRBD1. The CDR3 has 14 residues. The germline V gene has CDR1 LNHDA and CDR2 SQIVND (reference sequence). The trim removed 7 bases at V and 2 bases at J, leaving 5 bases unmatched. CDR3 sequence: CASTDRMAGNTIYF. CDR3 nucleotide sequence: TGTGCCAGTACGGACAGGATGGCTGGAAACACCATATATTTT.

V is TRBV5-1 and J is TRBJ2-3; D perhaps matches TRBD2 (6 bases). The CDR3 contains 15 residues. Germline lookup yields CDR1 SGHRS and CDR2 YFSETQ. The V end was cut by 0 bases, the J end by 0 bases, with 8 bases between. In nucleotides, the CDR3 is TGCGCCAGCAGCTTGGATAGCGGAAGCACAGATACGCAGTATTTT. Protein sequence: CASSLDSGSTDTQYF.

The genes are TRBV24-1 and TRBJ2-1; the D is unclear. This CDR3 spans 13 amino acids. CDR1 is KGHDR and CDR2 is SFDVKD in the germline V gene. The V gene lost 0 bases and the J gene lost 5 bases, with 4 bases spanning the gap. The CDR3 coding sequence is TGTGCCACCAGTGATTTGAACAACAATGAGCAGTTCTTC. Its protein is CATSDLNNNEQFF.

The gene calls are TRBV4-1 and TRBJ2-4; D perhaps matches TRBD1 (6 bases). In germline, CDR1 is MGHRA, CDR2 YSYEKL. The CDR3 spans 16 residues. V gave up 3 bases and J gave up 1 base, with 13 bases separating them. This CDR3 is CASSHAERGAKNIQYF. The CDR3 DNA is TGCGCCAGCAGCCACGCGGAAAGGGGGGCCAAAAACATTCAGTACTTC.

The rearrangement joins TRBV4-1 to TRBJ1-5; possible D gene TRBD1, 5 bases. CDR1 is MGHRA and CDR2 is YSYEKL in the germline V gene. Trimming took 3 bases from V and 5 from J, leaving 17 bases between them. The CDR3 extends over 16 amino acids. The DNA for the CDR3 is TGCGCCAGCAGCCAGAGCCCAGGGACTTCTGATCAGCCCCAGCATTTT. Its translation is CASSQSPGTSDQPQHF.

The chain employs TRBV25-1 and TRBJ1-1, with D tentatively TRBD1 (5 bases). Deletions cut 3 bases from V and 1 base from J, with 18 bases between. CDR1 is MGHDK and CDR2 is SYGVNS in the germline V gene. The CDR3 covers 17 residues. CDR3 loop: CASSDVARRGPNTEAFF. The CDR3 nucleotides are TGTGCCAGCAGTGATGTCGCAAGAAGGGGCCCGAACACTGAAGCTTTCTTT. Variable domain in full (rest from reference TRBV25-1 and TRBJ1-1): EADIYQTPRYLVIGTGKKITLECSQTMGHDKMYWYQQDPGMELHLIHYSYGVNSTEKGDLSSESTVSRIRTEHFPLTLESARPSHTSQYLCASSDVARRGPNTEAFFGQGTRLTVV.

V and J are TRBV10-3 and TRBJ1-2, with a weak D call TRBD1 (5 bases). Per germline, CDR1 ENHRY and CDR2 SYGVKD. Trimming took off 3 bases at V and 8 bases at J, with 16 bases between the two ends. CDR3 length equals 14 residues. This chain's CDR3 is CAISDFGQGGGYTF. Here the CDR3 DNA reads TGTGCCATCAGTGATTTTGGGCAGGGTGGAGGCTACACCTTC.

The J gene is TRBJ1-6, the V gene TRBV6-5, with unresolved D. CDR1 MNHEY and CDR2 SVGAGI come from the germline V gene. Trimming removed 2 bases from V and 0 bases from J, with 5 bases in between. This CDR3 contains 15 residues. The CDR3 loop reads CASSYGSSYNSPLHF. The CDR3 DNA reads as TGTGCCAGCAGTTACGGGAGCTCCTATAATTCACCCCTCCACTTT.

This clone was picked up one time. This chain uses TRBV18 with TRBJ1-1; the D gene is possibly TRBD1 (5 bases). The CDR3 is made up of 14 amino acids. The V gene lost 6 bases and the J gene lost 0 bases, with 11 bases spanning the gap. Germline assignment: CDR1 KGHSH and CDR2 LQKENI. The CDR3, as DNA: TGTGCCAGCTCCGGGGGGGTCTTGAACACTGAAGCTTTCTTT. It translates to CASSGGVLNTEAFF.

The rearrangement links TRBV28 to TRBJ2-7; the D is unclear. CDR1 and CDR2 (germline): MDHEN, SYDVKM. The V end lost 8 bases, the J end lost 2 bases, and 7 bases lay between the germline ends. CDR3 length equals 11 residues. This chain's CDR3 is CASHSPYEQYF. The CDR3 DNA reads as TGTGCCAGCCATAGTCCCTACGAGCAGTACTTC.

The chain carries TRBV11-3 and TRBJ2-1; TRBD2 matches at 10 bases. The germline gives CDR1 SGHNT, CDR2 YENEEA. This CDR3 spans 16 amino acids. V shed 1 base and J 6 bases; nucleotides not matched to a gene: 6. CDR3 loop: CASSLVASGGANEQFF. Here the CDR3 DNA reads TGTGCCAGCAGCTTAGTGGCTAGCGGGGGCGCCAATGAGCAGTTCTTC.

The chain combines TRBV12-5 with TRBJ1-1; a possible D gene is TRBD1 (5 bases). Germline assignment: CDR1 LGHNT and CDR2 FRNRAP. The CDR3 has 13 residues. V lost 7 bases to trimming and J lost 0 bases, with 9 bases between them. CDR3 sequence: CASALTVNTEAFF. CDR3 bases: TGTGCTAGTGCCCTGACAGTGAACACTGAAGCTTTCTTT.

The chain combines TRBV2 with TRBJ1-2; D gene unclear. Deletions cut 4 bases from V and 4 bases from J, with 7 bases between. This CDR3 has 12 residues. The germline V gene encodes CDR1 SNHLY and CDR2 FYNNEI. Here the CDR3 reads CASSVNSYGYTF. The DNA of the CDR3 is TGTGCCAGCAGTGTCAATAGCTATGGCTACACCTTC.

The chain couples TRBV6-5 to TRBJ1-3, with D unresolved. Trimming cost V 2 bases and J 4 bases, with 6 bases left between them. The CDR3 contains 13 residues. Germline CDR1 and CDR2: MNHEY and SVGAGI. The CDR3 DNA sequence: TGTGCCAGCAGTTACAGCGAAGGAAACACCATATATTTT. It codes for CASSYSEGNTIYF.

The J gene is TRBJ1-1, the V gene TRBV27; D call uncertain. The CDR3 sequence is 13 residues long. Deletions cut 2 bases from V and 4 bases from J, with 8 bases between. Germline loops: CDR1 MNHEY, CDR2 SMNVEV (reference sequence). Here the CDR3 reads CASSLGRFTEAFF. CDR3 nucleotide sequence: TGTGCCAGCAGTTTAGGCAGGTTCACTGAAGCTTTCTTT.

The rearrangement joins TRBV6-5 to TRBJ2-7; a weak D match, TRBD2 (5 bases). This CDR3 contains 14 residues. In germline, CDR1 is MNHEY, CDR2 SVGAGI. Trimming cost V 5 bases and J 4 bases, with 15 bases left between them. This CDR3 is CASSRTYRDYEQYF. The CDR3 coding sequence is TGTGCCAGCAGTCGAACTTATCGGGATTACGAGCAGTACTTC.

In DNA form, the CDR3 reads TGTGCCAGCAGGCCAGGGACAGAGGAGACCCAGTACTTC. This sequence encodes CASRPGTEETQYF. The rearrangement uses TRBV12-3 or TRBV12-4 and TRBJ2-5; 7 bases map to TRBD1. Losses at the gene ends were 6 bases for V and 5 bases for J; bases not matched to a gene: 6. The CDR3 consists of 13 residues.

The genes are TRBV9 and TRBJ1-2, with 11 bases that match TRBD1. The junction had 7 bases not matched to a gene; V was cut back by 3 bases and J by 3 bases. This CDR3 comprises 16 residues. Germline V gene lookup returns CDR1 SGDLS and CDR2 YYNGEE. Here the CDR3 DNA reads TGTGCCAGCAGCGACGTCCGGGACAGGGGGGACTATGGCTACACCTTC. Residues: CASSDVRDRGDYGYTF.

The V and J genes are TRBV7-2 and TRBJ2-1; a weak D match, TRBD2 (6 bases). Germline V CDR1 and CDR2: SGHTA, FQGNSA. CDR3 length equals 15 residues. The germline V and J ends were trimmed by 1 base and 5 bases, with 12 bases remaining between them. The chain's CDR3 is CASSLVWGVDNEQFF. The CDR3 DNA follows: TGTGCCAGCAGCTTAGTCTGGGGGGTCGACAATGAGCAGTTCTTC.

J is TRBJ1-4 and V is TRBV10-3; 7 bases align to TRBD1. CDR1 and CDR2 from the germline V gene are ENHRY and SYGVKD. The ends lost 4 bases at V and 3 bases at J; junction bases unmatched: 2. The CDR3 sequence is 14 residues long. The CDR3 sequence is CAISGQGSNEKLFF. CDR3 bases: TGTGCCATCAGTGGACAGGGATCTAATGAAAAACTGTTTTTT.